The 5 T cell receptor beta chains reported below all come from one sample, sequenced in a study of CD8+ T cells in alopecia areata (dated by TCRdb to 2016 to 2018). The sample's time point, from its label and the paper: less than 25 weeks on oral tofacitinib. Interpreted using the paper, the treatment or condition label stands for: oral pan-JAK inhibitor, 5-10 mg twice daily. The library relied on the immunoSEQ multiplex PCR assay. RNA was extracted from all samples and reverse transcribed into cDNA as template for TCR sequencing. What TCRdb holds here is the immuneACCESS table cut down to in-frame rearrangements. Part of the clones is not present; checked against another copy, under half of the missing clones reflect an unresolved V gene, and the others are unexplained. Counted in this sample were some 45,000 clones; over 85% of them appeared once. The top ten clones comprise 18% of the sample.

The sample here was CD8+ T cells sorted from blood, taken at week 24, from a patient treated with tofacitinib. Receptor source: a human donor with alopecia areata.

The chain has TRBV23-1 and TRBJ2-7; 9 bases match TRBD1. TRBV23-1 is known as an ORF, though its function is uncertain. Losses at the gene ends were 3 bases for V and 2 bases for J; bases not matched to a gene: 8. The CDR3 is 16 residues long. Here the CDR3 reads CASSQPTGTGTYEQYF. In nucleotides, the CDR3 is TGCGCCAGCAGTCAGCCTACCGGGACAGGGACCTACGAGCAGTACTTC.

The chain joins TRBV28 to TRBJ1-1; D gene uncertain. From germline, CDR1 is MDHEN and CDR2 SYDVKM. V lost 8 bases to trimming and J lost 3 bases, with 13 bases between them. This CDR3 contains 13 residues. CDR3 region: CASGSRIYTEAFF. CDR3 in DNA: TGTGCCAGCGGATCCAGAATTTACACTGAAGCTTTCTTT.

Remarks on this clone: The junction departs from the called germline gene at one end, perhaps through a read error. CDR3 nucleotide sequence: TGTGCTAGCAGCCCAGAGGGACTAGCGGGGTCCGGGGAGCTGTTTTTT. Translation: CASSPEGLAGSGELFF. The chain is built from TRBV7-7 and TRBJ2-2, with 13 bases lining up with TRBD2. The CDR3 is 16 residues long. Per the germline V gene, CDR1 is SSHAT and CDR2 is FNYEAQ (reference sequence).

The V call is TRBV27, the J call TRBJ2-3; 8 nucleotides align to TRBD2. The CDR3 is 15 amino acids. V trimming: 3 bases; J trimming: 2 bases; junction bases outside the gene matches: 4. Per germline, CDR1 MNHEY and CDR2 SMNVEV (reference sequence). Here the CDR3 DNA reads TGTGCCAGCAGTTTCAAGCGGGGGCCCACAGATACGCAGTATTTT. Its translation is CASSFKRGPTDTQYF.

The V gene is TRBV7-6, the J gene TRBJ2-1; 10 positions match TRBD2. The CDR3 has 19 amino acids. The germline CDR1 and CDR2 sequences are SGHVS and FNYEAQ. The trim removed 1 base at V and 6 bases at J, leaving 15 bases unmatched. CDR3 sequence reads: CASSLGGSGGPTKGNEQFF. The DNA of the CDR3 is TGTGCCAGCAGCTTAGGCGGTAGCGGGGGGCCTACAAAGGGCAATGAGCAGTTCTTC.